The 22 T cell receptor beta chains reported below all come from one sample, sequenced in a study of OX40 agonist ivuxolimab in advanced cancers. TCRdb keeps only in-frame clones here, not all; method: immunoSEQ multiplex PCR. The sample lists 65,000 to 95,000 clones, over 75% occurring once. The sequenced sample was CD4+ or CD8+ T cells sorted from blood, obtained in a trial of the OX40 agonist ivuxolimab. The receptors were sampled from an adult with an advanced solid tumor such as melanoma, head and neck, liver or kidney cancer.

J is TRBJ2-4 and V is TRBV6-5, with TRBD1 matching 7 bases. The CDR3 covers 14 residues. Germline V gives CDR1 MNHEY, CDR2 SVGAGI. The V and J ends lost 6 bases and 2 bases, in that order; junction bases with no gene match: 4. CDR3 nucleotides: TGTGCCAGCAGAAAACAGGGGTCCAAAAACATTCAGTACTTC. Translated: CASRKQGSKNIQYF.

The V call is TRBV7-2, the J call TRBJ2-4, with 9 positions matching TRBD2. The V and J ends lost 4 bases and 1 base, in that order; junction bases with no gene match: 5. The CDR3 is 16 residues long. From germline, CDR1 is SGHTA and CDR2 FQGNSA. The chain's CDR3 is CASSSERGVAKNIQYF. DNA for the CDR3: TGTGCCAGCAGCTCTGAGCGGGGGGTGGCCAAAAACATTCAGTACTTC. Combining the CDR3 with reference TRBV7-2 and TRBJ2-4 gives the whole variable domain GAGVSQSPSNKVTEKGKDVELRCDPISGHTALYWYRQSLGQGLEFLIYFQGNSAPDKSGLPSDRFSAERTGGSVSTLTIQRTQQEDSAVYLCASSSERGVAKNIQYFGAGTRLSVL.

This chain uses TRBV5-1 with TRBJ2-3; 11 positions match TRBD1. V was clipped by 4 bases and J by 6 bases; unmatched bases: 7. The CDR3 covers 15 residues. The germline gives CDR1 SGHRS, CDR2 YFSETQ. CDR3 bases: TGCGCCAGCAGCCCCTGGGACAGGGGGGCCGATACGCAGTATTTT. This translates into CASSPWDRGADTQYF.

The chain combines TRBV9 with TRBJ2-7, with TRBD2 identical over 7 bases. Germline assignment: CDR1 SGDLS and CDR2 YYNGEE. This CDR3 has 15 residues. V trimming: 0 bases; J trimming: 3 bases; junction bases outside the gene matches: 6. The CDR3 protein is CASSVGGGGHYEQYF. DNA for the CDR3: TGTGCCAGCAGCGTAGGGGGGGGTGGCCACTACGAGCAGTACTTC.

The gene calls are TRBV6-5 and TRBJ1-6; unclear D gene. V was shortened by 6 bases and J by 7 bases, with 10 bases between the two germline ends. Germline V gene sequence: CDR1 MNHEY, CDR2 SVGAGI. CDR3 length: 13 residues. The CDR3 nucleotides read TGTGCCAGCAGGCCAGTGAGGAATTCACCCCTCCACTTT. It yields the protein CASRPVRNSPLHF.

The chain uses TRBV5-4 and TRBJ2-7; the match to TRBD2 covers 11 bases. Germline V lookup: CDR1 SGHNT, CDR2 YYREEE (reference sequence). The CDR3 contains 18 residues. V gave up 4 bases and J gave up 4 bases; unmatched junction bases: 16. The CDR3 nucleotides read TGTGCCAGCAGCCAAAAAGGGGGCGTAGCGGGAGGGCCATACGAGCAGTACTTC. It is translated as CASSQKGGVAGGPYEQYF.

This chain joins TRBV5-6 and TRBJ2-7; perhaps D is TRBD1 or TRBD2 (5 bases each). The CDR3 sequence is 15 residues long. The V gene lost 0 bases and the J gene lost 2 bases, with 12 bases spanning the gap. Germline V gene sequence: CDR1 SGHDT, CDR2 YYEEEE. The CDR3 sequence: CASSLGDPSPYEQYF. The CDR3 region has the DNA TGTGCCAGCAGCTTGGGGGACCCTAGCCCCTACGAGCAGTACTTC.

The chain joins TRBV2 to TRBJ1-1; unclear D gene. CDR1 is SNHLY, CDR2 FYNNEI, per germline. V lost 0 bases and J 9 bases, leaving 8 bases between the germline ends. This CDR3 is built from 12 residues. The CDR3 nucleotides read TGTGCCAGCAGTGAAGCAATTAAAAAAGCTTTCTTT. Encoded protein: CASSEAIKKAFF.

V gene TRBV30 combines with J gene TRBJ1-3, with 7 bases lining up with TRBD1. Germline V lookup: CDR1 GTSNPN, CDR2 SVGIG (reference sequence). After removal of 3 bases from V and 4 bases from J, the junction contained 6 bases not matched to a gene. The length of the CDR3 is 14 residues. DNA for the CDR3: TGTGCCTGGAGGAGGGGGCGAGGCGGAAACACCATATATTTT. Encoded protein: CAWRRGRGGNTIYF.

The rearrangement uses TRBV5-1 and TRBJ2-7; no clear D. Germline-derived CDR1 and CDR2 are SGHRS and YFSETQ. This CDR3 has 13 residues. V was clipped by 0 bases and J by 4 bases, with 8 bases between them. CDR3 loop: CASSLEENYEQYF. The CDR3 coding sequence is TGCGCCAGCAGCTTGGAAGAGAATTACGAGCAGTACTTC.

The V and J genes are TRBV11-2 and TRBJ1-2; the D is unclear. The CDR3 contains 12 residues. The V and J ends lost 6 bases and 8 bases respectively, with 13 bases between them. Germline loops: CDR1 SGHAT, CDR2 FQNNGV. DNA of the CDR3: TGTGCCAGCAGAGAGGTTCCGGGGGGCTACACCTTC. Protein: CASREVPGGYTF.

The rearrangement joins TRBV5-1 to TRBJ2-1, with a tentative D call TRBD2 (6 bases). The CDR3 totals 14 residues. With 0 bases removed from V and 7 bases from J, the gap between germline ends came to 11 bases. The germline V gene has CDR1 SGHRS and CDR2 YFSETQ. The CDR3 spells CASSLEAGRNEQFF. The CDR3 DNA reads TGCGCCAGCAGCTTGGAGGCGGGAAGGAATGAGCAGTTCTTC.

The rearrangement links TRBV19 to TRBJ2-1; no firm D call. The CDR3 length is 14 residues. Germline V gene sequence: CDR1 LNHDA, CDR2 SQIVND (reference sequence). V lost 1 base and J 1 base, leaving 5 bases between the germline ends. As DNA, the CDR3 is TGTGCCAGTAGTATAGCATGGTCCTACAATGAGCAGTTCTTC. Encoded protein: CASSIAWSYNEQFF.

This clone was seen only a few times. This CDR3 reads CASSPLPGTGELFF. The CDR3 DNA reads TGTGCCAGCAGCCCCTTACCCGGAACCGGGGAGCTGTTTTTT. This chain connects TRBV9 to TRBJ2-2, with D uncertain. V was clipped by 4 bases and J by 5 bases, with 12 bases between them. CDR1 is SGDLS and CDR2 is YYNGEE in the germline V gene. The CDR3 has 14 amino acids. The complete variable domain, with remaining parts taken from reference TRBV9 and TRBJ2-2, reads DSGVTQTPKHLITATGQRVTLRCSPRSGDLSVYWYQQSLDQGLQFLIQYYNGEERAKGNILERFSAQQFPDLHSELNLSSLELGDSALYFCASSPLPGTGELFFGEGSRLTVL.

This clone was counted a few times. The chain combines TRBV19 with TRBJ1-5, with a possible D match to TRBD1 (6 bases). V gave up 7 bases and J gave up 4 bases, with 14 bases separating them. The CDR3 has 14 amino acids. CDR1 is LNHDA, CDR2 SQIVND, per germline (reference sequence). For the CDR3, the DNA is TGTGCCAGTACACAGGGTCAATTTAATCAGCCCCAGCATTTT. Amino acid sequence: CASTQGQFNQPQHF.

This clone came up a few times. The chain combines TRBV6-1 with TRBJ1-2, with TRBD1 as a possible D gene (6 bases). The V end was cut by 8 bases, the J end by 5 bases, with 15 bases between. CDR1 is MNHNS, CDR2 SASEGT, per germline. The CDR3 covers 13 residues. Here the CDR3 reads CASLPGGRYGYTF. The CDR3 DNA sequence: TGTGCCAGCCTCCCGGGGGGCCGGTATGGCTACACCTTC.

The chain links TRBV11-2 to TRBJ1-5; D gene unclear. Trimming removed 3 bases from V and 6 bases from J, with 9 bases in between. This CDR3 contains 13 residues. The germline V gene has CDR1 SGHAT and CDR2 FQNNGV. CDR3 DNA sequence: TGTGCCAGCAGCTTTTTCGAGGCTCAGCCCCAGCATTTT. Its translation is CASSFFEAQPQHF.

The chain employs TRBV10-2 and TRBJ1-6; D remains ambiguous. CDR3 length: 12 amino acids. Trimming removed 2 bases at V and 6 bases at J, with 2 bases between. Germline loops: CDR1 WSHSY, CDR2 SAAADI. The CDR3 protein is CASSEPNSPLHF. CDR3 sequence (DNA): TGCGCCAGCAGTGAGCCTAATTCACCCCTCCACTTT.

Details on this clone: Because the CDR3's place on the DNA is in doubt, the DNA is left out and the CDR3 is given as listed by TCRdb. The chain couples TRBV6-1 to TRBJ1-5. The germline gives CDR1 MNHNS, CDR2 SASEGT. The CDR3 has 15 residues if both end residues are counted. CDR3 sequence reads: CASILVGRGNQPQHF.

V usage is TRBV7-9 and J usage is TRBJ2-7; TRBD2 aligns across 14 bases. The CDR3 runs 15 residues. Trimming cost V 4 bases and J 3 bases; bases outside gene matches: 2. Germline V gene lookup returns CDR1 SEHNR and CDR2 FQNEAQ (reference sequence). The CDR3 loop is CASSSGLAGVYEQYF. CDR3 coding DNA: TGTGCCAGCAGCTCGGGACTAGCGGGAGTCTACGAGCAGTACTTC.

The CDR3 spells CASSGGSGGLGKNIQYF. CDR3 DNA sequence: TGTGCCAGCAGCGGTGGTAGCGGGGGATTGGGCAAAAACATTCAGTACTTC. The rearrangement joins TRBV7-2 to TRBJ2-4, with 9 bases matching TRBD2. The CDR3 is 17 residues long. From germline, CDR1 is SGHTA and CDR2 FQGNSA. V shed 5 bases, J shed 3 bases, and the junction held 11 bases outside the gene matches.

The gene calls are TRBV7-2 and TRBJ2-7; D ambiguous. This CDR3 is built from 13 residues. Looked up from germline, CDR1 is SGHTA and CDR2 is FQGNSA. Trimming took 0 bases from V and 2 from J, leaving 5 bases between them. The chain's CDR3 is CASSLAEAYEQYF. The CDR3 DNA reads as TGTGCCAGCAGCTTAGCGGAAGCCTACGAGCAGTACTTC.